These 12 T cell receptor beta chains share one sample of origin, sequenced in a study of T cell changes during pregnancy in multiple sclerosis. The protocol was immunoSEQ multiplex PCR, while the TCRdb copy is restricted to in-frame clones and leaves out a portion. The repertoire holds tens of thousands of clones, 92% seen once, with 0.75% to 0.85% in the top ten. This specimen was CD4+ T cells from peripheral blood mononuclear cells, taken before pregnancy. The receptors stem from a female donor with multiple sclerosis, enrolled in a pregnancy study.

This chain connects TRBV10-3 to TRBJ2-7; the D gene is possibly TRBD2 (5 bases). Trimming took 10 bases from V and 4 from J, leaving 11 bases between them. CDR1 and CDR2 (germline): ENHRY, SYGVKD. The CDR3 extends over 11 amino acids. The CDR3 sequence: CATSEGYEQYF. In DNA, the CDR3 is TGTGCCACCTCCGAGGGATACGAGCAGTACTTC.

The chain joins TRBV6-5 to TRBJ1-2, with a tentative D call TRBD1 (5 bases). Germline CDR1 is MNHEY and CDR2 is SVGAGI. The CDR3 sequence is 14 residues long. Trimming removed 0 bases from V and 8 bases from J, with 13 bases in between. The CDR3 sequence: CASSYSMDTSGYTF. The DNA of the CDR3 is TGTGCCAGCAGTTACTCTATGGACACCAGCGGCTACACCTTC.

The chain combines TRBV28 with TRBJ2-4; D remains unclear. This CDR3 has 13 residues. V lost 3 bases, J lost 8 bases, and 11 bases lay in between. Germline V CDR1 and CDR2: MDHEN, SYDVKM. The CDR3 DNA reads as TGTGCCAGCAGTTTGGCCGTCATACACATTCAGTACTTC. It codes for CASSLAVIHIQYF.

The chain is built from TRBV5-1 and TRBJ1-3; D might be TRBD1 (6 bases). V lost 2 bases and J lost 2, with 11 bases in between. Germline CDR1 SGHRS, CDR2 YFSETQ. This CDR3 spans 15 amino acids. Written as DNA, the CDR3 is TGCGCCAGCAGCTTAGGACAGAATCCTGGAAACACCATATATTTT. Translated, it gives CASSLGQNPGNTIYF.

This chain joins TRBV2 and TRBJ2-5; 8 positions agree with TRBD1. CDR3 length equals 15 residues. The V segment lost 3 bases and the J segment 5 bases; nucleotides outside the gene matches: 8. CDR1 is SNHLY, CDR2 FYNNEI, per germline. The CDR3 bases are TGTGCCAGCAGTGACATGTCAGGGGGCCCGGAGACCCAGTACTTC. This encodes CASSDMSGGPETQYF. Based on the CDR3 plus reference TRBV2 and TRBJ2-5, the full variable domain is EPEVTQTPSHQVTQMGQEVILRCVPISNHLYFYWYRQILGQKVEFLVSFYNNEISEKSEIFDDQFSVERPDGSNFTLKIRSTKLEDSAMYFCASSDMSGGPETQYFGPGTRLLVL.

The J gene is TRBJ1-5, the V gene TRBV19; tentatively, D is TRBD1 (6 bases). CDR1 LNHDA and CDR2 SQIVND come from the germline V gene (reference sequence). This CDR3 spans 16 amino acids. Trimming removed 4 bases at V and 4 bases at J, with 17 bases between. CDR3 protein: CASSTSVGADNQPQHF. For the CDR3, the DNA is TGTGCCAGTAGTACCTCGGTGGGGGCGGATAATCAGCCCCAGCATTTT.

This clone was seen once. The genes are TRBV19 and TRBJ2-7; 11 bases match TRBD1. Unmatched junction bases numbered 4, after V lost 9 bases and J lost 3 bases. The CDR3 has 13 amino acids. From germline, CDR1 is LNHDA and CDR2 SQIVND (reference sequence). CDR3 in DNA: TGTGCCAGCACCGGGACAGGGGGCTACGAGCAGTACTTC. It is translated as CASTGTGGYEQYF.

The chain links TRBV28 to TRBJ2-3; tentatively, D is TRBD2 (6 bases). Deletions cut 3 bases from V and 1 base from J, with 14 bases between. This CDR3 region has 16 residues. CDR1 is MDHEN, CDR2 SYDVKM, per germline. CDR3 bases: TGTGCCAGCAGTTTTGAGGCGGGGTGGGGCACAGATACGCAGTATTTT. Its translation is CASSFEAGWGTDTQYF.

V usage is TRBV6-6 and J usage is TRBJ2-5; tentative D call: TRBD2 (5 bases). The CDR3 contains 14 residues. Germline CDR1 reads MNHNY; CDR2 reads SVGAGI (reference sequence). V lost 0 bases and J lost 5, with 10 bases in between. The CDR3 is CASSYSRVWETQYF. CDR3 coding DNA: TGTGCCAGCAGTTACTCGAGGGTTTGGGAGACCCAGTACTTC.

The chain links TRBV7-3 to TRBJ1-1; the D gene is possibly TRBD1 (6 bases). Germline assignment: CDR1 SGHTA and CDR2 FQGTGA. The CDR3 runs 14 residues. Trimming cost V 2 bases and J 4 bases, with 11 bases left between them. The CDR3 DNA sequence: TGTGCCAGCAGCTTACAGGGCAGGGGCACTGAAGCTTTCTTT. Its translation is CASSLQGRGTEAFF.

This clone was observed a single time. This rearrangement joins TRBV2 to TRBJ2-7, with 9 bases lining up with TRBD2. The CDR3 extends over 14 amino acids. CDR1 and CDR2 from the germline V gene are SNHLY and FYNNEI. The trim removed 4 bases at V and 6 bases at J, leaving 7 bases unmatched. The CDR3, as DNA: TGTGCCAGCAGTGTGACTAGCGGCGTGGGCGAGCAGTACTTC. Amino acids: CASSVTSGVGEQYF.

The gene calls are TRBV28 and TRBJ1-5, with 11 bases that match TRBD1. This CDR3 comprises 16 residues. The germline gives CDR1 MDHEN, CDR2 SYDVKM. Unmatched junction bases numbered 4, after V lost 1 base and J lost 5 bases. In nucleotides, the CDR3 is TGTGCCAGCAGTTTATCTTCGGGACAGGGGGATCAGCCCCAGCATTTT. It specifies CASSLSSGQGDQPQHF.